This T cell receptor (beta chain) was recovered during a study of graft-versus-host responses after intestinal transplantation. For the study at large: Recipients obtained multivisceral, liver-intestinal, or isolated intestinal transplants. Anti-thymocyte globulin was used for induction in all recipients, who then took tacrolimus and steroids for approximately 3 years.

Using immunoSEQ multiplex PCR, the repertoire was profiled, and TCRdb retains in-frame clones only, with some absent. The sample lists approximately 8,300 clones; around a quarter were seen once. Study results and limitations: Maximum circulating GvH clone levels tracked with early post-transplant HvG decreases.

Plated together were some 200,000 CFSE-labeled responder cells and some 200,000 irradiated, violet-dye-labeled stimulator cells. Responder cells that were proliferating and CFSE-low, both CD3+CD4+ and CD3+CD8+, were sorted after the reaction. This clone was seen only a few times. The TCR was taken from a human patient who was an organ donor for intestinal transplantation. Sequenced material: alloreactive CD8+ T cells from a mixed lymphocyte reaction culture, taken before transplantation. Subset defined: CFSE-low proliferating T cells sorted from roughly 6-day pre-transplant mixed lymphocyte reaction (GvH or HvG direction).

DNA of the CDR3: TGTGCCAGCAGCCATACTAGCGACTCCTACGAGCAGTACTTC. Its translation: CASSHTSDSYEQYF. This chain links TRBV6-6 with TRBJ2-7; 7 bases agree with TRBD2. Trimming at V came to 6 bases and at J to 0 bases, leaving 5 bases not matched to a gene. The length of the CDR3 is 14 residues. Germline V CDR1 and CDR2: MNHNY, SVGAGI (reference sequence).